This entry lists 2 T cell receptor beta chains sequenced from one sample in a study of lymphopenia after photon versus proton radiotherapy. Using immunoSEQ multiplex PCR, the repertoire was profiled, and TCRdb retains in-frame clones only, with some absent. The table includes fewer than 70,000 clones, approximately 87% detected once. This specimen consisted of peripheral blood, obtained from a patient treated with proton-based radiotherapy. Every receptor here comes from a man aged 80 or over with esophageal cancer.

The chain couples TRBV7-9 to TRBJ1-1; D unresolved. The CDR3 sequence is 13 residues long. The germline V gene encodes CDR1 SEHNR and CDR2 FQNEAQ (reference sequence). V lost 5 bases to trimming and J lost 4 bases, with 11 bases between them. The CDR3 region is CASSPKGPTEAFF. CDR3 in DNA: TGTGCCAGCAGCCCCAAGGGCCCCACTGAAGCTTTCTTT.

The chain recombines TRBV27 with TRBJ2-7, with a weak D call TRBD2 (6 bases). V lost 4 bases to trimming and J lost 3 bases, with 19 bases between them. The CDR3 is 16 amino acids. CDR1 is MNHEY and CDR2 is SMNVEV in the germline V gene (reference sequence). The CDR3 sequence is CASSSPRGIRFYEQYF. The DNA of the CDR3 is TGTGCCAGCAGTTCTCCTCGCGGGATACGTTTCTACGAGCAGTACTTC.